Reported below is one TCR beta chain. The sample holds other DNA sequences that translate to the same CDR3. The data are from a study of shared clonotypes between healthy human individuals. About the research overall: Per donor, CD8 memory used one plate, CD8 naive used two, CD4 memory used three and CD4 naive used three.

In the sorted-subset replicate PCRs, around 220 ng DNA, some 30,000 T cell genomes, was used. Assay: immunoSEQ multiplex PCR; the TCRdb copy retains only in-frame clones and omits some. In the table there are 2 million to 2.5 million clones, under 97% of which are singletons. The CDR3 extends over 13 amino acids. The germline V gene encodes CDR1 SGHNT and CDR2 YYREEE (reference sequence). Trimming left V 0 bases short and J 0 bases short, with 2 bases between. The gene calls are TRBV5-4 and TRBJ2-3; D gene uncertain. The TCR sequence derives from a man between 18 and 29 years old in good health. The specimen sequenced was naive CD4+ T cells sorted from blood. Subset in this sample: CD45RA+ positively selected. CDR3 sequence (DNA): TGTGCCAGCAGCTTGGTGAGCACAGATACGCAGTATTTT. Protein: CASSLVSTDTQYF.